This T cell receptor beta chain was identified in a study of PD-1 blockade in mismatch repair-deficient tumors. Study overall: Patients had some twelve mismatch repair-deficient cancer types, all previously treated and progressing. Overall study findings and caveats: Tumor-resident clones, often undetectable pretreatment in blood, expanded then contracted after pembrolizumab.

PCR or immunohistochemistry showed mismatch repair deficiency in every enrolled patient. TCR sequencing covered a few patients who responded to pembrolizumab. Clones were read by immunoSEQ multiplex PCR, and TCRdb kept only the in-frame ones, dropping some. The sample contains about 120,000 clones, 85% to 90% of which appear only once. Per germline, CDR1 WSHSY and CDR2 SAAADI. The V gene lost 3 bases and the J gene lost 4 bases, with 5 bases spanning the gap. This CDR3 is 12 amino acids long. Of note for this clone: Antigen specificity is unknown.

The sample was peripheral blood, taken 44 weeks after starting pembrolizumab. The clonotype was recovered from an adult with mismatch repair-deficient cancer. V usage is TRBV10-2 and J usage is TRBJ2-3; D uncertain. This CDR3 reads CASSDGSDTQYF. The DNA of the CDR3 is TGCGCCAGCAGTGACGGGTCAGATACGCAGTATTTT.